This T cell receptor beta chain was found in a study of CD8 T cells in Susac syndrome. V gave up 5 bases and J gave up 2 bases, with 15 bases separating them. This CDR3 region has 15 residues. CDR1 and CDR2 (germline): SEHNR, FQNEAQ (reference sequence). With random hexamers, about 0.5 to 1 ug RNA was reverse transcribed. TCRdb re-derived calls from the immunoSEQ multiplex PCR reads in MiXCR, one entry per CDR3 protein. Counted here are 70,000 to 85,000 distinct CDR3 sequences, 90% to 97% occurring once; the ten biggest clones make up more than 0.35%. V gene TRBV7-9 combines with J gene TRBJ1-2; D gene uncertain. The TCR originated in a human donor with Susac syndrome. Sequencing input: CD8+ T cells from PBMCs. CDR3 sequence reads: CASSRTAIGNYGYTF. Written as DNA, the CDR3 is TGTGCCAGCAGCCGGACGGCTATAGGGAACTATGGCTACACCTTC. The full variable domain, completed using reference TRBV7-9 and TRBJ1-2, is DTGVSQNPRHKITKRGQNVTFRCDPISEHNRLYWYRQTLGQGPEFLTYFQNEAQLEKSRLLSDRFSAERPKGSFSTLEIQRTEQGDSAMYLCASSRTAIGNYGYTFGSGTRLTVV.